The 21 T cell receptor beta chains below were found in one sample sequenced in a study of OX40 agonist ivuxolimab in advanced cancers. The protocol was immunoSEQ multiplex PCR, while the TCRdb copy is restricted to in-frame clones and leaves out a portion. The sample lists more than 65,000 clones, about 85% seen once, with under 6.5% in the top ten. Sequenced here: CD4+ or CD8+ T cells sorted from blood, sampled in a trial of the OX40 agonist ivuxolimab. The receptors here all came from an adult with an advanced solid tumor such as melanoma, head and neck, liver or kidney cancer.

This clone was observed once. The chain uses TRBV4-2 and TRBJ2-1, with D possibly TRBD2 on 5 matching bases. V shed 0 bases and J shed 2 bases, with 11 bases lying between them. The CDR3 consists of 16 residues. Germline V CDR1 and CDR2: LGHNA, YNFKEQ. The chain's CDR3 is CASSQDLEGTYNEQFF. The CDR3 DNA sequence: TGTGCCAGCAGCCAAGATCTTGAGGGAACCTACAATGAGCAGTTCTTC.

The chain has TRBV11-2 and TRBJ1-6, with 7 bases identical to TRBD1. V lost 5 bases, J lost 6 bases, and 7 bases stayed unmatched. Germline V gives CDR1 SGHAT, CDR2 FQNNGV. The CDR3 length is 15 residues. This CDR3 is CASSGHRGVNSPLHF. The CDR3 DNA reads as TGTGCCAGCAGCGGTCACAGGGGCGTTAATTCACCCCTCCACTTT.

The chain combines TRBV2 with TRBJ1-2, with D uncertain. The V end lost 2 bases, the J end lost 0 bases, and 13 bases lay between the germline ends. From germline, CDR1 is SNHLY and CDR2 FYNNEI. The CDR3 runs 16 residues. The CDR3 loop is CASSEMATIANYGYTF. The CDR3 DNA reads TGTGCCAGCAGTGAAATGGCCACCATTGCTAACTATGGCTACACCTTC.

V gene TRBV7-3 combines with J gene TRBJ2-1; TRBD2 agrees at 8 bases. V shed 5 bases and J 5 bases; nucleotides not matched to a gene: 8. CDR1 and CDR2 from the germline V gene are SGHTA and FQGTGA. CDR3 length equals 15 residues. The CDR3 sequence is CASSPRGGLNNEQFF. The CDR3 DNA reads as TGTGCCAGCAGCCCCCGCGGGGGGCTGAACAATGAGCAGTTCTTC.

The chain joins TRBV5-1 to TRBJ2-1; D is unresolved. The germline gives CDR1 SGHRS, CDR2 YFSETQ. The CDR3 extends over 12 amino acids. V was trimmed by 5 bases and J by 5 bases, leaving 8 bases between them. CDR3 sequence (DNA): TGCGCCAGCAGTGTTGCGGACAATGAGCAGTTCTTC. This codes for CASSVADNEQFF.

The chain links TRBV7-9 to TRBJ1-1; 7 positions agree with TRBD1. Per the germline V gene, CDR1 is SEHNR and CDR2 is FQNEAQ (reference sequence). The trim removed 3 bases at V and 3 bases at J, leaving 7 bases unmatched. The CDR3 loop spans 15 amino acids. Written as DNA, the CDR3 is TGTGCCAGCAGCTTCAACAGGGGCGGCGACACTGAAGCTTTCTTT. Translation gives CASSFNRGGDTEAFF.

The CDR3 is CASSPLQMNTEAFF. The DNA of the CDR3 is TGCGCCAGCAGCCCCCTTCAAATGAACACTGAAGCTTTCTTT. The gene calls are TRBV4-1 and TRBJ1-1; D is ambiguous. Trimming took 4 bases from V and 0 from J, leaving 9 bases between them. The CDR3 contains 14 residues. CDR1 is MGHRA, CDR2 YSYEKL, per germline.

The V gene is TRBV7-2, the J gene TRBJ1-2; tentative D call: TRBD1 (5 bases). CDR1 and CDR2 from the germline V gene are SGHTA and FQGNSA. The V gene lost 5 bases and the J gene lost 8 bases, with 18 bases spanning the gap. This CDR3 contains 14 residues. This CDR3 is CASSRSTGLGGYTF. CDR3 sequence (DNA): TGTGCCAGCAGCCGAAGCACAGGCCTCGGGGGCTACACCTTC.

The V call is TRBV6-5, the J call TRBJ1-2, with 9 bases that match TRBD1. V gave up 10 bases and J gave up 8 bases; unmatched junction bases: 11. The CDR3 contains 13 residues. Germline lookup yields CDR1 MNHEY and CDR2 SVGAGI. The DNA for the CDR3 is TGTGCCATTTCAGTCGGACAGGGGTACGGCTACACCTTC. Protein: CAISVGQGYGYTF.

Regarding this clone: The junction and the germline gene differ at one end; a read error may be behind it. The rearrangement links TRBV5-1 to TRBJ1-3; 9 bases match TRBD1. This CDR3 is built from 13 residues. Germline V gives CDR1 SGHRS, CDR2 YFSETQ. CDR3 in amino acids: CASSASLQGAPDF. CDR3 DNA: TGCGCCAGCAGCGCCTCTTTACAGGGGGCCCCGGATTTT.

The chain combines TRBV19 with TRBJ1-1, with D unclear. The CDR3 consists of 13 residues. Trimming took off 5 bases at V and 8 bases at J, with 15 bases between the two ends. CDR1 and CDR2 from the germline V gene are LNHDA and SQIVND (reference sequence). The CDR3 loop reads CASSPETRNEAFF. Written as DNA, the CDR3 is TGTGCCAGTAGTCCTGAGACCAGGAACGAAGCTTTCTTT. The complete variable domain, with remaining parts taken from reference TRBV19 and TRBJ1-1, reads DGGITQSPKYLFRKEGQNVTLSCEQNLNHDAMYWYRQDPGQGLRLIYYSQIVNDFQKGDIAEGYSVSREKKESFPLTVTSAQKNPTAFYLCASSPETRNEAFFGQGTRLTVV.

The chain employs TRBV6-5 and TRBJ1-1; 7 nucleotides agree with TRBD1. J gave up 5 bases and V 6 bases, and 6 bases lay outside the gene matches. The CDR3 is 13 residues long. The germline V gene encodes CDR1 MNHEY and CDR2 SVGAGI. CDR3 nucleotides: TGTGCCAGCAGGACAGGGCCGGGGACTGAAGCTTTCTTT. This gives the protein CASRTGPGTEAFF.

The V call is TRBV19, the J call TRBJ1-5; 8 positions match TRBD1. The CDR3 length is 14 residues. The germline V gene has CDR1 LNHDA and CDR2 SQIVND (reference sequence). Germline trimming cut 5 bases from V and 5 bases from J; bases unmatched to any gene: 5. The CDR3 region has the DNA TGTGCCAGTAGTGTACAGGGGGAGGATCAGCCCCAGCATTTT. As protein: CASSVQGEDQPQHF.

Only a few counts were recorded for this clone. The chain uses TRBV27 and TRBJ1-5, with D perhaps matching TRBD1 (5 bases). Germline V lookup: CDR1 MNHEY, CDR2 SMNVEV (reference sequence). V was trimmed by 5 bases and J by 6 bases, leaving 8 bases between them. The CDR3 runs to 12 residues. CDR3 protein: CASSRRGQPQHF. CDR3 nucleotide sequence: TGTGCCAGCAGTAGGAGGGGTCAGCCCCAGCATTTT.

The chain couples TRBV2 to TRBJ2-7, with 8 bases matching TRBD1. CDR1 is SNHLY, CDR2 FYNNEI, per germline. After removal of 7 bases from V and 2 bases from J, the junction contained 10 bases not matched to a gene. The CDR3 is made up of 15 amino acids. In DNA form, the CDR3 reads TGTGCCAGCACCGGACAGGGACCCACCGCCTACGAGCAGTACTTC. This gives the protein CASTGQGPTAYEQYF.

This sequence joins TRBV5-4 and TRBJ2-5; 9 bases line up with TRBD2. V was pared by 3 bases and J by 2 bases, with 5 bases of the junction left unmatched. Germline loops: CDR1 SGHNT, CDR2 YYREEE (reference sequence). This CDR3 comprises 15 residues. CDR3 coding DNA: TGTGCCAGCAGCTCTGGACTAGCGCTTCAAGAGACCCAGTACTTC. Encoded protein: CASSSGLALQETQYF.

This sequence joins TRBV5-4 and TRBJ2-4; TRBD1 agrees at 10 bases. CDR1 and CDR2 from the germline V gene are SGHNT and YYREEE (reference sequence). V trimming: 4 bases; J trimming: 6 bases; junction bases outside the gene matches: 7. This CDR3 comprises 15 residues. The CDR3 nucleotides are TGTGCCAGCAGCGCCGACAGGGGGCGTATAAACATTCAGTACTTC. Translating gives CASSADRGRINIQYF.

CDR3 protein: CASSGLALDTQYF. The CDR3 DNA reads TGTGCCAGCAGTGGACTAGCGTTAGATACGCAGTATTTT. V usage is TRBV2 and J usage is TRBJ2-3, with 8 bases identical to TRBD2. V shed 4 bases, J shed 5 bases, and the junction held 2 bases outside the gene matches. Per germline, CDR1 SNHLY and CDR2 FYNNEI. CDR3 size: 13 residues.

This chain uses TRBV27 with TRBJ2-1, with D perhaps matching TRBD2 (6 bases). Germline CDR1 MNHEY, CDR2 SMNVEV (reference sequence). The CDR3 runs 14 residues. V shed 6 bases and J shed 7 bases, with 16 bases lying between them. The CDR3, as DNA: TGTGCCAGCAGGTGGGCGGGATGGGGGAATGAGCAGTTCTTC. Translated: CASRWAGWGNEQFF.

V gene TRBV6-5 combines with J gene TRBJ2-7, with TRBD1 identical over 10 bases. Looked up from germline, CDR1 is MNHEY and CDR2 is SVGAGI. The junction had 7 bases not matched to a gene; V was cut back by 4 bases and J by 1 base. The CDR3 sequence is 16 residues long. This CDR3 reads CASSSYPGQGSYEQYF. For the CDR3, the DNA is TGTGCCAGCAGTTCTTACCCGGGACAGGGGTCCTACGAGCAGTACTTC.

The CDR3 here is CASSSPDIGLTYEQYF. CDR3 nucleotide sequence: TGTGCCAGCAGTTCGCCCGACATTGGTTTGACCTACGAGCAGTACTTC. This chain joins TRBV28 and TRBJ2-7; D gene uncertain. The V and J ends lost 4 bases and 2 bases respectively, with 18 bases between them. Germline values: CDR1 MDHEN, CDR2 SYDVKM. The length of the CDR3 is 16 residues.